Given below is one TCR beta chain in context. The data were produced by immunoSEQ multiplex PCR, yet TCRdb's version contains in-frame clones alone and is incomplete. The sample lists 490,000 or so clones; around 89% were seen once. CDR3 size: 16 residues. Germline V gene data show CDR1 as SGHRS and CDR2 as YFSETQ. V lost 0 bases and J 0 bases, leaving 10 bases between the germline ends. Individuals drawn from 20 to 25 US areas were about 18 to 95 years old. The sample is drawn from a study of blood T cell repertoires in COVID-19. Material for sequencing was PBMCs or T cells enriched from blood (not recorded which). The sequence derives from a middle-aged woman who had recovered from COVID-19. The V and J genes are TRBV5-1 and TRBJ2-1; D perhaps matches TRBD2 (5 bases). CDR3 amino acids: CASSLADGISYNEQFF. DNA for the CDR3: TGCGCCAGCAGCTTGGCCGACGGGATCTCCTACAATGAGCAGTTCTTC.